Sequencing of this T cell receptor beta chain was carried out in a study of cytomegalovirus exposure and HLA in healthy donors. About the study: Samples from HLA-typed donors yielded about 85 million unique TCRs in an early data release.

Trimming cost V 6 bases and J 10 bases, with 9 bases left between them. Germline-derived CDR1 and CDR2 are LNHDA and SQIVND (reference sequence). The CDR3 has 10 amino acids. General study findings and limits: It was in a later analysis that TCR association rates were seen to vary by HLA locus, highest for DRB1 and lowest for HLA-C.

The PCR had 60 Vbeta and 13 Jbeta primers. The table came from immunoSEQ multiplex PCR; TCRdb's copy has only in-frame clones and leaves some out. The sample holds around 150,000 clones; approximately 80% are singletons and the top ten take about 13%. This clone was recorded a few times. Its antigen is unknown. Sequencing was done on a sample of PBMCs. The chain couples TRBV19 to TRBJ1-1; D uncertain. The clonotype comes from a woman in her forties or fifties in good health and CMV-seronegative. CDR3 coding DNA: TGTGCCAGTAGCAGCTCTAGAGCTTTCTTT. This gives the protein CASSSSRAFF.